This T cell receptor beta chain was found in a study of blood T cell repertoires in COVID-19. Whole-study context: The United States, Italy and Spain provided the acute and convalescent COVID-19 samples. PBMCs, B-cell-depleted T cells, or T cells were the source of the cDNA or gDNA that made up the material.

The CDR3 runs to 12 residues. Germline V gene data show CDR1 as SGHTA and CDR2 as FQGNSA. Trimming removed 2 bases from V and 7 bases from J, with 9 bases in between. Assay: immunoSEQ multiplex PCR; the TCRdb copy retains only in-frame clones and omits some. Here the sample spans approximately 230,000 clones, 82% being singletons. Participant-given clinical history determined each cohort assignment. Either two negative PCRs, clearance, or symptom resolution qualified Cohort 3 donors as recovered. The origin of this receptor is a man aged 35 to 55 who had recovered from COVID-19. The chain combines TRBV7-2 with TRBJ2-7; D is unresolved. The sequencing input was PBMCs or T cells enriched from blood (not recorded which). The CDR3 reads CASSLSLKEQYF. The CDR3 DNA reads TGTGCCAGCAGCTTAAGCTTAAAGGAGCAGTACTTC.